This T cell receptor beta chain was identified in a study of shared clonotypes between healthy human individuals. Running of the assay took place at deep level. For each subset, genomic DNA was distributed in equal portions over several immunoSEQ plates. The method was immunoSEQ multiplex PCR; TCRdb's version includes in-frame clones alone and lacks a portion of them. The sample shows some 87,000 clones, almost 70% of them seen only once. Healthy HIV-negative adults with no recent acute infections or vaccinations were recruited as donors. The specimen was memory CD8+ T cells sorted from blood. The subset was: CD45RO+ cells pooled with CCR7-negative TemRA cells. The source is a young man in good health.

CDR3 bases: TGTGCCAGCAGCGACACTAGGGGGGGGCAGTTCTTC. Its translation is CASSDTRGGQFF. The chain recombines TRBV6-5 with TRBJ2-1; D possibly corresponds to TRBD2 (7 bases). Trimming took off 6 bases at V and 12 bases at J, with 15 bases between the two ends. The germline CDR1 and CDR2 sequences are MNHEY and SVGAGI. The CDR3 totals 12 residues.